These 14 T cell receptor beta chains were all obtained from the same sample, sequenced in a study of blood T cell repertoires in COVID-19. Using immunoSEQ multiplex PCR, the repertoire was profiled, and TCRdb retains in-frame clones only, with some absent. The data show about 160,000 clones, roughly 86% seen once. Input material: peripheral blood. Every receptor here comes from a woman in her sixties who had recovered from COVID-19.

The chain links TRBV12-3 or TRBV12-4 to TRBJ1-1; the D is unclear. Trimming left V 6 bases short and J 2 bases short, with 10 bases between. The CDR3 is made up of 13 amino acids. CDR3 protein: CASSIASNTEAFF. CDR3 bases: TGTGCCAGCAGCATCGCCAGTAACACTGAAGCTTTCTTT.

V usage is TRBV5-6 and J usage is TRBJ2-3; 8 bases are shared with TRBD1. V lost 0 bases and J lost 4; bases outside the gene matches: 13. CDR1 and CDR2 (germline): SGHDT, YYEEEE. The CDR3 spans 18 residues. DNA for the CDR3: TGTGCCAGCAGCTTGGCGAGGTTGGCAGGGGGCAGCGCAGATACGCAGTATTTT. The encoded protein is CASSLARLAGGSADTQYF.

The genes are TRBV7-9 and TRBJ1-1; a possible D gene is TRBD1 (6 bases). This CDR3 has 15 amino acids. Germline V gives CDR1 SEHNR, CDR2 FQNEAQ (reference sequence). The V and J ends lost 5 bases and 1 base respectively, with 14 bases between them. CDR3 amino acids: CASSLPRGGNTEAFF. In DNA, the CDR3 is TGTGCCAGCAGCCTCCCGCGAGGGGGGAACACTGAAGCTTTCTTT.

This clone was picked up one time. The chain carries TRBV5-4 and TRBJ2-5; 9 bases map to TRBD1. The CDR3 has 16 residues. Unmatched junction bases numbered 6, after V lost 0 bases and J lost 3 bases. Germline CDR1 reads SGHNT; CDR2 reads YYREEE (reference sequence). The CDR3 sequence: CASSLGTGGREETQYF. The CDR3 bases are TGTGCCAGCAGCTTGGGCACAGGGGGCCGAGAAGAGACCCAGTACTTC.

The chain employs TRBV7-8 and TRBJ2-7; tentatively, D is TRBD1 (5 bases). The CDR3 spans 15 residues. V was clipped by 1 base and J by 2 bases, with 12 bases between them. Germline loops: CDR1 SGHVS, CDR2 FQNEAQ. CDR3 nucleotides: TGTGCCAGCAGCTTAGTCAGGGAAAAAACCTACGAGCAGTACTTC. Translation gives CASSLVREKTYEQYF.

V gene TRBV7-9 combines with J gene TRBJ2-3, with D perhaps TRBD2 (6 bases). V lost 8 bases to trimming and J lost 4 bases, with 19 bases between them. Germline assignment: CDR1 SEHNR and CDR2 FQNEAQ (reference sequence). There are 15 residues in the CDR3. The CDR3 DNA sequence: TGTGCCAGCCACCGTTCGGTCGGGGGTGCAGATACGCAGTATTTT. Translation gives CASHRSVGGADTQYF.

The chain joins TRBV3-1 (or the pseudogene TRBV3-2) to TRBJ1-1; no definite D call. V was pared by 4 bases and J by 4 bases, with 16 bases between. The CDR3 is 15 amino acids. Germline V gene data show CDR1 as LGHDT and CDR2 as YNNKEL (reference sequence). The CDR3 DNA sequence: TGTGCCAGCAGCCGCCCGTTGCGGGGAGTCACTGAAGCTTTCTTT. Amino acids: CASSRPLRGVTEAFF.

The chain joins TRBV2 to TRBJ1-1; D might be TRBD1 (6 bases). With 6 bases removed from V and 8 bases from J, the gap between germline ends came to 13 bases. Looked up from germline, CDR1 is SNHLY and CDR2 is FYNNEI. CDR3 size: 12 residues. The CDR3: CASRTDRPEAFF. In DNA, the CDR3 is TGTGCCAGCAGGACCGACAGGCCCGAAGCTTTCTTT.

Details on this clone: The junction shows a germline mismatch at one end, possibly a read error. The V gene is TRBV7-7, the J gene TRBJ2-7; 10 bases agree with TRBD2. The CDR3 runs 15 residues. The V gene's germline CDR1 is SSHAT and CDR2 FNYEAQ (reference sequence). In DNA form, the CDR3 reads TGTGCTAGCAGCCCAGGACTAGCGGAGACCTACGAGCAGTACTTC. It yields the protein CASSPGLAETYEQYF. Full variable domain (rest looked up from reference TRBV7-7 and TRBJ2-7): GAGVSQSPRYKVTKRGQDVTLRCDPISSHATLYWYQQALGQGPEFLTYFNYEAQPDKSGLPSDRFSAERPEGSISTLTIQRTEQRDSAMYRCASSPGLAETYEQYFGPGTRLTVT.

V is TRBV7-9 and J is TRBJ1-1; TRBD1 might be the D (6 bases). Between the trimmed V and J ends, which lost 2 bases and 12 bases, there was a span of 19 bases. The CDR3 runs 14 residues. CDR1 is SEHNR, CDR2 FQNEAQ, per germline (reference sequence). CDR3 in DNA: TGTGCCAGCAGCTTAATGTCAGGGGAGTCTGTGACTTTCTTT. As protein: CASSLMSGESVTFF.

The J gene is TRBJ2-5, the V gene TRBV20-1; TRBD1 might be the D (5 bases). The V and J ends lost 7 bases and 6 bases respectively, with 12 bases between them. CDR1 is DFQATT, CDR2 SNEGSKA, per germline (reference sequence). This CDR3 is 11 amino acids long. The CDR3 DNA follows: TGCAGTGGAACGGACATCCAGACCCAGTACTTC. It encodes CSGTDIQTQYF.

The rearrangement uses TRBV7-9 and TRBJ1-1, with D possibly matching TRBD1 (6 bases). The CDR3 loop spans 15 amino acids. CDR1 and CDR2 from the germline V gene are SEHNR and FQNEAQ (reference sequence). The V end lost 7 bases, the J end lost 4 bases, and 19 bases lay between the germline ends. For the CDR3, the DNA is TGTGCCAGCAACCCTTGGGGGCAGGGCGGCACTGAAGCTTTCTTT. Its translation: CASNPWGQGGTEAFF.

This chain connects TRBV28 to TRBJ2-7; TRBD1 agrees at 10 bases. Germline V lookup: CDR1 MDHEN, CDR2 SYDVKM. V shed 5 bases and J 6 bases; nucleotides not matched to a gene: 10. The CDR3 covers 15 residues. CDR3 bases: TGTGCCAGCAGTCGAGGAGGACAGGGGGAGGGCGAGCAGTACTTC. Its protein is CASSRGGQGEGEQYF.

The chain recombines TRBV12-3 or TRBV12-4 with TRBJ1-2; TRBD1 matches at 8 bases. This CDR3 has 13 residues. V trimming: 6 bases; J trimming: 10 bases; junction bases outside the gene matches: 10. CDR3: CASRFNRDRFYTF. CDR3 nucleotides: TGTGCCAGCAGATTTAACCGGGACAGGTTCTACACCTTC.